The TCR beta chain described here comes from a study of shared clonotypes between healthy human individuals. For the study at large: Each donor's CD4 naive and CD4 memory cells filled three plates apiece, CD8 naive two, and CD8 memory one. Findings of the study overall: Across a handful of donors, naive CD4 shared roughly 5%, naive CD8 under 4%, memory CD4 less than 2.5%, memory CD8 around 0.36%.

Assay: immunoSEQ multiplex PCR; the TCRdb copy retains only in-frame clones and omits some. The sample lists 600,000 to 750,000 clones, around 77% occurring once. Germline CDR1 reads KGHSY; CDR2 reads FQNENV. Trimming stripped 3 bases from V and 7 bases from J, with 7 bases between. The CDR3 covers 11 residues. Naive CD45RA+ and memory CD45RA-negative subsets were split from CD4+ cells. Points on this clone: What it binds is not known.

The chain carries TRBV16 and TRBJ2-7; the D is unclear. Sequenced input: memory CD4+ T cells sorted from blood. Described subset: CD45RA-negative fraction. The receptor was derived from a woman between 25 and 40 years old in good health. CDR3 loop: CASSHRQEQYF. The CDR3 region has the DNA TGTGCCAGCAGCCATCGTCAGGAGCAGTACTTC.